The clone carrying this T cell receptor (beta chain) came up a few times. This sample is drawn from a study of response to subunit inactivated influenza vaccine. One entry per CDR3 protein, called by TCRdb with MiXCR from the RT-PCR reads. The table lists some 570,000 distinct CDR3 sequences, 10% to 12% of them singletons. V was shortened by 0 bases and J by 1 base, with 9 bases between the two germline ends. The CDR3 loop spans 16 amino acids. Germline CDR1 SGHAT, CDR2 FQNNGV. Another study also made use of these data, one on T cells expressing NK-cell markers. Turning to that study: Making the TCR beta cDNA relied on 5'RACE template switching with UMIs. The TCR beta repertoires originated in sorted CD3+CD56+NKG2C+, CD3+CD56+NKG2C- and CD3+CD56-NKG2C+ T cells. Leadership of the CD3+CD56-NKG2C+ fraction also belonged to these clonotypes in several donors. Specificity for HCMV among expanded NKG2C+ T cell clones was not established.

The sample was PBMCs from blood, taken on the day of vaccination. The sequence was obtained from a man in his fifties or sixties who received an inactivated influenza vaccine. The chain combines TRBV11-2 with TRBJ2-2; the D is unclear. CDR3: CASSLDRARNTGELFF. DNA of the CDR3: TGTGCCAGCAGCTTAGATCGAGCCCGGAACACCGGGGAGCTGTTTTTT.